This T cell receptor beta chain derives from a study of cytomegalovirus exposure and HLA in healthy donors. It was with 60 Vbeta and 13 Jbeta primers that the PCR ran. Produced via immunoSEQ multiplex PCR; TCRdb's table is partial and in-frame only. The sample contains about 160,000 clones, 75% to 90% of which appear only once. Concerning this clone itself: Antigen specificity is unknown.

Study-wide results and caveats: According to an earlier analysis, most TCR beta V segments yielded productive rearrangements about 90% or about 30% of the time. Further analysis was carried out later, and it showed several of the most significant clusters appearing linked to common viral pathogens. By HLA locus, TCR association rates varied in a later analysis, with DRB1 showing the most and HLA-C the fewest. TCR beta V- and J-gene trimming, according to a later analysis, was linked to a missense DCLRE1C variant.

Germline lookup yields CDR1 MDHEN and CDR2 SYDVKM. V lost 7 bases, J lost 0 bases, and 22 bases lay in between. The CDR3 totals 17 residues. The chain couples TRBV28 to TRBJ2-7, with TRBD1 as a possible D gene (6 bases). The sequencing input was PBMCs. The TCR sequence derives from a woman aged 18-35 years in good health and CMV-seronegative. This chain's CDR3 is CASTQAGGGMSSYEQYF. CDR3 bases: TGTGCCAGCACCCAAGCCGGTGGGGGCATGAGCTCCTACGAGCAGTACTTC.